Below are 21 T cell receptor beta chains sequenced from a single sample in a study of shared clonotypes between healthy human individuals. The repertoire was sequenced with immunoSEQ multiplex PCR; TCRdb's copy has only in-frame clones and lacks some. The profile covers nearly 1,000,000 clones, with less than 85% appearing a single time and over 1.3% taken by the ten largest. The sample taken for sequencing was memory CD4+ T cells sorted from blood. Subset noted: CD45RA-negative fraction. These receptors all stem from a man aged 18 to 30 in good health.

The chain couples TRBV6-1 to TRBJ1-5, with D uncertain. The germline CDR1 and CDR2 sequences are MNHNS and SASEGT. The V gene lost 7 bases and the J gene lost 1 base, with 5 bases spanning the gap. The CDR3 totals 12 residues. The CDR3 region is CASTGSNQPQHF. CDR3 in DNA: TGTGCCAGCACGGGGAGCAATCAGCCCCAGCATTTT.

The chain couples TRBV6-5 to TRBJ2-2, with unresolved D. The CDR3 contains 15 residues. V gave up 0 bases and J gave up 1 base, with 6 bases separating them. Germline V gives CDR1 MNHEY, CDR2 SVGAGI. The CDR3 region has the DNA TGTGCCAGCAGTTACTCTAACAGGAACACCGGGGAGCTGTTTTTT. This encodes CASSYSNRNTGELFF.

The chain has TRBV19 and TRBJ1-2; the match to TRBD1 covers 9 bases. CDR3 length: 15 residues. The germline CDR1 and CDR2 sequences are LNHDA and SQIVND (reference sequence). The V segment lost 9 bases and the J segment 3 bases; nucleotides outside the gene matches: 11. The CDR3 region is CARKYPQGADYGYTF. The CDR3 coding sequence is TGTGCCAGAAAGTATCCACAGGGGGCGGACTATGGCTACACCTTC.

The gene calls are TRBV2 and TRBJ2-7, with TRBD2 matching over 7 bases. The CDR3 runs 16 residues. Germline values: CDR1 SNHLY, CDR2 FYNNEI. Trimming took 5 bases from V and 0 from J; bases not matched to a gene: 10. The CDR3 DNA follows: TGTGCCAGCAGTCCCACTAGCGTCAGAAGCTCCTACGAGCAGTACTTC. Translating gives CASSPTSVRSSYEQYF.

This clone was seen a handful of times. CDR3 coding DNA: TGTGCCAGCAGTGAGGAAATCGGCTGGAACACTGAAGCTTTCTTT. Amino acids: CASSEEIGWNTEAFF. The V call is TRBV6-1, the J call TRBJ1-1; D is unresolved. V dropped 3 bases and J dropped 1 base, with 12 bases sitting between them. This CDR3 region has 15 residues. Looked up from germline, CDR1 is MNHNS and CDR2 is SASEGT.

This clone was detected only a few times. The chain has TRBV28 and TRBJ2-3, with D perhaps matching TRBD1 (5 bases). Germline assignment: CDR1 MDHEN and CDR2 SYDVKM. The CDR3 runs to 13 residues. V lost 5 bases to trimming and J lost 5 bases, with 11 bases between them. DNA for the CDR3: TGTGCCAGCAGTCAGGGTTCGGTAGATACGCAGTATTTT. Its translation is CASSQGSVDTQYF.

This clone came up a few times. V and J are TRBV2 and TRBJ2-7; either TRBD1 or TRBD2 may fit D (5 bases each). The CDR3 length is 15 residues. Trimming stripped 6 bases from V and 3 bases from J, with 18 bases between. Germline CDR1 reads SNHLY; CDR2 reads FYNNEI. The CDR3 nucleotides read TGTGCCAGCAGACCGGGCCTCGGGGCGGGCTACGAGCAGTACTTC. It is translated as CASRPGLGAGYEQYF.

V and J are TRBV10-2 and TRBJ1-3; D is perhaps TRBD1 (6 bases). Between the trimmed V and J ends, which lost 6 bases and 3 bases, there was a span of 15 bases. The CDR3 is 15 residues long. Germline V gene lookup returns CDR1 WSHSY and CDR2 SAAADI. The CDR3 region has the DNA TGCGCCAGCAGCGTGGACAGTATACTTGGAAACACCATATATTTT. Translating gives CASSVDSILGNTIYF.

This clone was counted a few times. V is TRBV14 and J is TRBJ1-1; TRBD1 is a possible D gene (5 bases). The CDR3 is made up of 13 amino acids. The germline V gene encodes CDR1 SGHDN and CDR2 FVKESK. Trimming cost V 0 bases and J 8 bases, with 10 bases left between them. In DNA form, the CDR3 reads TGTGCCAGCAGCCAAGATCTTCAGGGAGAAGCTTTCTTT. Amino acid sequence: CASSQDLQGEAFF.

The V and J genes are TRBV27 and TRBJ1-1, with 7 bases that match TRBD1. This CDR3 comprises 16 residues. Germline V gene lookup returns CDR1 MNHEY and CDR2 SMNVEV (reference sequence). Trimming at V came to 3 bases and at J to 0 bases, leaving 7 bases not matched to a gene. The CDR3 bases are TGTGCCAGCAGTTTTGGAACAGGGGTCATGAACACTGAAGCTTTCTTT. Its translation is CASSFGTGVMNTEAFF.

This clone was counted a single time. The J gene is TRBJ2-7, the V gene TRBV5-5, with no clear D. This CDR3 has 15 residues. CDR1 is SGHKS, CDR2 YYEKEE, per germline (reference sequence). V lost 0 bases to trimming and J lost 2 bases, with 12 bases between them. CDR3 DNA: TGTGCCAGCAGCTTGGCGCCGGGCCAGACCTACGAGCAGTACTTC. Its protein product is CASSLAPGQTYEQYF.

V is TRBV2 and J is TRBJ2-2; D is unresolved. CDR3 length: 11 amino acids. Germline-derived CDR1 and CDR2 are SNHLY and FYNNEI. V gave up 4 bases and J gave up 4 bases, with 1 base separating them. The CDR3 protein is CASSVTGELFF. The CDR3 DNA follows: TGTGCCAGCAGTGTCACCGGGGAGCTGTTTTTT.

The chain joins TRBV30 to TRBJ2-1, with D possibly matching TRBD1 (6 bases). Trimming stripped 3 bases from V and 4 bases from J, with 16 bases between. There are 15 residues in the CDR3. Germline V CDR1 and CDR2: GTSNPN, SVGIG (reference sequence). The chain's CDR3 is CAWRGGLGKYNEQFF. CDR3 DNA: TGTGCCTGGAGAGGGGGATTGGGGAAGTACAATGAGCAGTTCTTC.

The chain recombines TRBV7-2 with TRBJ2-1; TRBD1 is a possible D gene (5 bases). V lost 1 base, J lost 6 bases, and 10 bases lay in between. This CDR3 has 14 residues. Germline-derived CDR1 and CDR2 are SGHTA and FQGNSA. The CDR3 DNA follows: TGTGCCAGCAGCTTAGGACAGAAGATCAATGAGCAGTTCTTC. This encodes CASSLGQKINEQFF.

As for this clone: Additional DNA sequences in this sample encode the identical CDR3. The chain links TRBV13 to TRBJ1-1, with D unresolved. Trimming removed 0 bases at V and 2 bases at J, with 7 bases between. CDR3 length equals 14 residues. The germline gives CDR1 PRHDT, CDR2 FYEKMQ (reference sequence). The CDR3 region has the DNA TGTGCCAGCAGCTTAGGACACACTAACACTGAAGCTTTCTTT. Residues: CASSLGHTNTEAFF.

J is TRBJ2-1 and V is TRBV28, with 8 positions matching TRBD1. The V gene end was trimmed by 4 bases and the J gene end by 1 base; junction bases not matched to a gene: 9. Looked up from germline, CDR1 is MDHEN and CDR2 is SYDVKM. This CDR3 has 17 residues. Here the CDR3 DNA reads TGTGCCAGCAGTTCGAATCAGGGGGCGCGGTCCTACAATGAGCAGTTCTTC. It yields the protein CASSSNQGARSYNEQFF.

This chain uses TRBV5-4 with TRBJ1-2, with D uncertain. The germline V and J ends were trimmed by 7 bases and 4 bases, with 8 bases remaining between them. This CDR3 is 11 amino acids long. The germline CDR1 and CDR2 sequences are SGHNT and YYREEE (reference sequence). Here the CDR3 DNA reads TGTGCCAGCGGAAAGACCTATGGCTACACCTTC. Its protein product is CASGKTYGYTF. The complete variable domain, with remaining parts taken from reference TRBV5-4 and TRBJ1-2, reads ETGVTQSPTHLIKTRGQQVTLRCSSQSGHNTVSWYQQALGQGPQFIFQYYREEENGRGNFPPRFSGLQFPNYSSELNVNALELDDSALYLCASGKTYGYTFGSGTRLTVV.

The CDR3 sequence: CASSSGSQETQYF. CDR3 sequence (DNA): TGTGCCAGCAGTTCGGGATCGCAAGAGACCCAGTACTTC. The genes are TRBV7-9 and TRBJ2-5; D is perhaps TRBD2 (5 bases). The CDR3 extends over 13 amino acids. V gave up 6 bases and J gave up 2 bases, with 10 bases separating them. Germline values: CDR1 SEHNR, CDR2 FQNEAQ (reference sequence).

The chain employs TRBV6-4 and TRBJ2-2; no clear D. CDR3 size: 14 residues. The germline V and J ends were trimmed by 5 bases and 4 bases, with 11 bases remaining between them. Germline V lookup: CDR1 MRHNA, CDR2 SNTAGT. In nucleotides, the CDR3 is TGTGCCAGCAGTTTAGAAGCTCGCACCGGGGAGCTGTTTTTT. It codes for CASSLEARTGELFF.

The rearrangement joins TRBV30 to TRBJ2-1; 8 positions agree with TRBD2. Germline trimming cut 4 bases from V and 2 bases from J; bases unmatched to any gene: 4. This CDR3 spans 14 amino acids. The germline V gene has CDR1 GTSNPN and CDR2 SVGIG (reference sequence). The CDR3 reads CAWNRLATYNEQFF. CDR3 nucleotides: TGTGCCTGGAATAGACTAGCGACCTACAATGAGCAGTTCTTC.

V and J are TRBV2 and TRBJ2-7; 9 bases line up with TRBD1. The CDR3 sequence is 13 residues long. With 6 bases clipped from V and 6 bases from J, the junction kept 6 bases outside the gene matches. CDR1 and CDR2 from the germline V gene are SNHLY and FYNNEI. The CDR3 loop is CASSAQGAGEQYF. CDR3 in DNA: TGTGCCAGCAGCGCACAGGGGGCTGGCGAGCAGTACTTC.